Below are 20 T cell receptor beta chains sequenced from a single sample in a study of tumor-infiltrating lymphocytes in primary liver carcinoma (dated by TCRdb to 2016 to 2017). Sequenced using an Illumina HiSeq 2500. Using a constant-region primer and ProtoScript II reverse transcriptase, TCRbeta-specific cDNA was reverse-transcribed from around 520 ng total RNA. Three nested multiplex PCR rounds, following a slightly modified ARM-PCR procedure, were used to build the TCRbeta libraries. Each of the first two PCR rounds ran for roughly 9 cycles using multiplex TRBV1-TRBV30 forward primers together with a Cbeta reverse primer. The public reads were reanalyzed by TCRdb: fastp trimming at Q25, MiXCR alignment, in-frame beta chains only. Identical CDR3 proteins give one entry, which carries the most common genes and DNA. The sample has 300,000 to 350,000 distinct CDR3 sequences on record, about two thirds of them singletons. The ten largest clones represent roughly 6.5% of the sample.

Blood RNA was extracted from unsorted whole blood using TRIzol reagent, and germline DNA was obtained with the DNeasy Blood & Tissue kit. Source material: peripheral blood. The receptor set was obtained from a man aged 35 to 55 with primary liver carcinoma and hepatitis B virus infection.

This clonotype was counted many times. The chain employs TRBV10-3 and TRBJ2-1, with D unclear. This CDR3 region has 12 residues. Trimming stripped 4 bases from V and 9 bases from J, with 10 bases between. Germline lookup yields CDR1 ENHRY and CDR2 SYGVKD. Here the CDR3 reads CAISVSGGEQFF. In nucleotides, the CDR3 is TGTGCCATCAGTGTGTCAGGCGGTGAGCAGTTCTTC.

Remarks on this clonotype: Germline and junction disagree at one end, which may indicate a read error. The chain uses TRBV11-1 and TRBJ2-1; D is possibly TRBD1 or TRBD2 (6 bases each). Germline V gene sequence: CDR1 SGHAT, CDR2 FQDESV (reference sequence). The CDR3 extends over 16 amino acids. CDR3 DNA sequence: TGTGCCACCAGCTTCGGGGGCTCTAGCTCCTACAAAGAGCAGTTCTTC. Translation: CATSFGGSSSYKEQFF.

This clonotype turned up a few times. One end of the junction fails to match germline, which may point to a read error. This chain links TRBV11-1 with TRBJ2-2, with TRBD2 identical over 7 bases. The CDR3 is made up of 16 amino acids. Germline loops: CDR1 SGHAT, CDR2 FQDESV (reference sequence). CDR3 nucleotides: TGTGCCAGCAGCTATCGGAGACTAGCTGCCACCGGGGACCTGTTATTT. It is translated as CASSYRRLAATGDLLF. The whole variable domain, remainder taken from reference TRBV11-1 and TRBJ2-2, is EAEVAQSPRYKITEKSQAVAFWCDPISGHATLYWYRQILGQGPELLVQFQDESVVDDSQLPKDRFSAERLKGVDSTLKIQPAELGDSAMYLCASSYRRLAATGDLLFGEGSRLTVL.

This clonotype was seen more than once but under ten times. One junction end disagrees with the germline gene, perhaps due to a read error. The rearrangement uses TRBV28 and TRBJ2-7; perhaps TRBD1 as D (5 bases). There are 15 residues in the CDR3. Per germline, CDR1 MDHEN and CDR2 SYDVKM. Here the CDR3 reads CATSSLSRAEYEQYF. In nucleotides, the CDR3 is TGTGCCACCAGTTCCCTCAGCAGGGCCGAGTACGAGCAGTACTTC.

This clonotype has only one observation. This may be a read error: a much more frequent sequence differs by one nucleotide. This CDR3 reads CASSYSRVPPVHF. CDR3 DNA: TGTGCCAGCAGTTACTCGAGAGTCCCTCCCGTCCACTTT. The genes are TRBV6-5 and TRBJ1-6; D ambiguous. Trimming pared 0 bases from V and 17 bases from J, leaving 14 bases between. Germline-derived CDR1 and CDR2 are MNHEY and SVGAGI. The CDR3 extends over 13 amino acids.

The V call is TRBV11-2, the J call TRBJ2-1, with 7 bases lining up with TRBD2. The CDR3 runs to 15 residues. The V segment lost 6 bases and the J segment 5 bases; nucleotides outside the gene matches: 10. Germline V gene data show CDR1 as SGHAT and CDR2 as FQNNGV. CDR3 loop: CASRTGTNSHNEQFF. The CDR3, as DNA: TGTGCCAGCAGGACCGGGACTAACAGCCACAATGAGCAGTTCTTC.

Remarks on this clonotype: A clone one base away is much larger, so this may be a read error. The rearrangement links TRBV4-2 to TRBJ2-1; TRBD2 agrees at 7 bases. Germline assignment: CDR1 LGHNA and CDR2 YNFKEQ. The CDR3 is 19 residues long. CDR3 sequence: CASSQEGGPEGKLYNERFF. CDR3 DNA sequence: TGTGCCAGCAGCCAAGAGGGAGGGCCTGAGGGAAAGTTGTACAATGAGCGGTTCTTC.

There are many counts of this clonotype. The chain joins TRBV11-2 to TRBJ2-1, with TRBD2 as a possible D gene (6 bases). In germline, CDR1 is SGHAT, CDR2 FQNNGV. V dropped 5 bases and J dropped 4 bases, with 24 bases sitting between them. The CDR3 sequence is 18 residues long. CDR3 loop: CASSRKPPGLAEYNEQFF. The CDR3 DNA is TGTGCCAGCAGCCGAAAACCTCCGGGGTTAGCGGAGTACAATGAGCAGTTCTTC. Full variable domain (missing parts from reference TRBV11-2 and TRBJ2-1): EAGVAQSPRYKIIEKRQSVAFWCNPISGHATLYWYQQILGQGPKLLIQFQNNGVVDDSQLPKDRFSAERLKGVDSTLKIQPAKLEDSAVYLCASSRKPPGLAEYNEQFFGPGTRLTVL.

This clonotype was counted ten times or more. The chain combines TRBV6-5 with TRBJ1-1; D ambiguous. CDR3 length: 13 residues. Germline assignment: CDR1 MNHEY and CDR2 SVGAGI. V was clipped by 0 bases and J by 11 bases, with 13 bases between them. Here the CDR3 reads CASSYSSRGWAFF. The CDR3 DNA reads as TGTGCCAGCAGTTACTCGAGTCGTGGTTGGGCTTTCTTT.

This clonotype was counted between two and nine times. The rearrangement joins TRBV4-2 to TRBJ2-3, with D possibly called TRBD1 or TRBD2 (5 bases each). Germline CDR1 and CDR2: LGHNA and YNFKEQ. V lost 4 bases, J lost 4 bases, and 12 bases lay in between. The CDR3 contains 14 residues. CDR3 in amino acids: CASSRGTIADTQYF. The CDR3, as DNA: TGTGCCAGCAGCCGAGGGACCATCGCAGATACGCAGTATTTT.

This clonotype was counted at least ten times. The V and J genes are TRBV12-3 or TRBV12-4 and TRBJ2-7, with 7 nucleotides matching TRBD2. V lost 7 bases, J lost 6 bases, and 9 bases stayed unmatched. The CDR3 spans 13 residues. CDR3 protein: CASNKGRAREQYF. The CDR3 bases are TGTGCCAGCAACAAAGGGAGGGCACGCGAGCAGTACTTC.

This rearrangement joins TRBV14 to TRBJ2-1, with D maybe TRBD1 (5 bases). Trimming cost V 4 bases and J 8 bases, with 21 bases left between them. CDR1 is SGHDN, CDR2 FVKESK, per germline. CDR3 length: 16 residues. CDR3 sequence reads: CASSPRTFEGRDEQFF. In DNA form, the CDR3 reads TGTGCCAGCAGCCCGAGGACATTCGAAGGACGCGATGAGCAGTTCTTC.

Points on this clonotype: A read error may be the cause here, since a much bigger clone is one base away. The chain carries TRBV6-2 or TRBV6-3 and TRBJ2-1; the match to TRBD2 covers 15 bases. The CDR3 has 16 residues. V lost 5 bases and J lost 9; bases outside the gene matches: 8. Germline loops: CDR1 MNHEY, CDR2 SVGEGT. CDR3: CASSEWTSGRASEQFF. The DNA for the CDR3 is TGTGCCAGCAGTGAATGGACTAGCGGGAGGGCCTCTGAGCAGTTCTTC.

In its sample, this clonotype was seen a few times. This may stem from a read error, because a much larger clone lies one nucleotide away. This chain uses TRBV29-1 with TRBJ2-3, with 8 bases aligning to TRBD2. The CDR3 totals 16 residues. Germline V gives CDR1 SQVTM, CDR2 ANQGSEA. The CDR3 sequence: CSVARGSGSSTGTQYF. The CDR3, as DNA: TGCAGCGTTGCTAGGGGGAGCGGGAGTAGCACAGGTACGCAGTATTTT.

The chain carries TRBV19 and TRBJ1-5; D is unresolved. Germline V gives CDR1 LNHDA, CDR2 SQIVND (reference sequence). CDR3 length: 14 residues. Between the trimmed V and J ends, which lost 4 bases and 3 bases, there was a span of 10 bases. Here the CDR3 reads CASSTNWANQPQHF. Here the CDR3 DNA reads TGTGCCAGTAGTACAAACTGGGCCAATCAGCCCCAGCATTTT.

J is TRBJ2-1 and V is TRBV11-2; 7 bases agree with TRBD1. This CDR3 comprises 16 residues. V shed 7 bases, J shed 4 bases, and the junction held 13 bases outside the gene matches. Germline V gene lookup returns CDR1 SGHAT and CDR2 FQNNGV. Here the CDR3 DNA reads TGTGCCAGCATTCCTGGCGACAGGGTGGGTTACAATGAGCAGTTCTTC. Translating gives CASIPGDRVGYNEQFF.

This clonotype was picked up one time. The V and J genes are TRBV5-4 and TRBJ2-7; 7 bases line up with TRBD1. The CDR3 contains 15 residues. V shed 0 bases and J 4 bases; nucleotides not matched to a gene: 7. Looked up from germline, CDR1 is SGHNT and CDR2 is YYREEE (reference sequence). CDR3 amino acids: CASSLVRGRGYEQYF. The CDR3, as DNA: TGTGCCAGCAGCTTGGTTCGGGGCAGGGGGTACGAGCAGTACTTC.

About this clonotype: Mismatch with germline at one junction end may stem from a read error. The rearrangement uses TRBV5-4 and TRBJ2-7; 9 bases agree with TRBD1. CDR3 length equals 15 residues. Germline-derived CDR1 and CDR2 are SGHNT and YYREEE (reference sequence). The CDR3 region is CTSSYRTGVSYEQYF. The CDR3 DNA reads TGTACCAGCAGCTACCGGACAGGGGTATCCTACGAGCAGTACTTC.

This chain uses TRBV4-1 with TRBJ2-3; unclear D gene. This CDR3 is built from 18 residues. Per the germline V gene, CDR1 is MGHRA and CDR2 is YSYEKL. Trimming removed 0 bases at V and 2 bases at J, with 18 bases between. CDR3 amino acids: CASSQDRSLEDTTDTQYF. The CDR3 nucleotides are TGCGCCAGCAGCCAAGACAGATCGCTAGAGGATACCACAGATACGCAGTATTTT.

The chain carries TRBV5-4 and TRBJ2-7, with 16 bases fitting TRBD2. The CDR3 consists of 15 residues. Germline CDR1 reads SGHNT; CDR2 reads YYREEE (reference sequence). With V trimmed by 6 bases and J by 7 bases, 7 bases remained unmatched. The CDR3 reads CASNGTSGRAGEQYF. CDR3 DNA sequence: TGTGCCAGCAACGGGACTAGCGGGAGGGCCGGGGAGCAGTACTTC. Full variable domain (missing parts from reference TRBV5-4 and TRBJ2-7): ETGVTQSPTHLIKTRGQQVTLRCSSQSGHNTVSWYQQALGQGPQFIFQYYREEENGRGNFPPRFSGLQFPNYSSELNVNALELDDSALYLCASNGTSGRAGEQYFGPGTRLTVT.